This paragraph covers one TCR beta chain sequence. The antigen is undetermined. The data belong to a study of OX40 agonist ivuxolimab in advanced cancers. About the research overall: The study enrolled dose-escalation patients with hepatocellular carcinoma, melanoma, renal cell or head and neck cancer. Study conclusions and caveats: Expanded clones tended on average to be more numerous among CD8+ T cells than CD4+.

The protocol was immunoSEQ multiplex PCR, while the TCRdb copy is restricted to in-frame clones and leaves out a portion. The sample has around 79,000 clones; more than 85% are singletons. Drawing of blood for sampling happened at baseline, at cycle 4 day 1, and at cycle 7 day 1. This CDR3 has 13 residues. V lost 7 bases to trimming and J lost 6 bases; unmatched junction nucleotides: 7. The V gene's germline CDR1 is MGHDK and CDR2 SYGVNS. The origin of this receptor is an adult with an advanced solid tumor such as melanoma, head and neck, liver or kidney cancer. The chain uses TRBV25-1 and TRBJ2-7, with 9 nucleotides matching TRBD1. Specimen: CD4+ or CD8+ T cells sorted from blood, collected in a trial of the OX40 agonist ivuxolimab. The CDR3 coding sequence is TGTGCCAGCACCGGGACAGGGTACACCGAGCAGTACTTC. Translation: CASTGTGYTEQYF.